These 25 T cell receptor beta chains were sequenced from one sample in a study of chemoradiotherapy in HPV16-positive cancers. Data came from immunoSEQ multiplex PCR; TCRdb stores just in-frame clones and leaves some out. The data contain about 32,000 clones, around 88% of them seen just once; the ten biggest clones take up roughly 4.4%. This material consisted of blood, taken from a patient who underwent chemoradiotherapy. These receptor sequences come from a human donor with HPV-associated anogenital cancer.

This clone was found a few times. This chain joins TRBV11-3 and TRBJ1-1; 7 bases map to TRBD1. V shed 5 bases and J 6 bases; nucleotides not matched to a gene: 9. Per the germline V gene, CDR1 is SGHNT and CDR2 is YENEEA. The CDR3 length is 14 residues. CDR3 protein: CASSTNRGSAEAFF. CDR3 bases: TGTGCCAGCAGCACCAACAGGGGTTCAGCTGAAGCTTTCTTT.

The CDR3: CASSFTGYPTEAFF. In DNA, the CDR3 is TGTGCCAGCAGTTTCACAGGGTACCCCACTGAAGCTTTCTTT. The chain carries TRBV6-5 and TRBJ1-1; D may be TRBD1 (6 bases). Per germline, CDR1 MNHEY and CDR2 SVGAGI. The CDR3 consists of 14 residues. Trimming pared 4 bases from V and 4 bases from J, leaving 13 bases between.

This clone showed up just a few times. The CDR3 DNA is TGTGCCAGCAGTCTCTCGGTTAGCAATCAGCCCCAGCATTTT. The encoded protein is CASSLSVSNQPQHF. V gene TRBV28 combines with J gene TRBJ1-5, with no clear D. The CDR3 length is 14 residues. With 5 bases removed from V and 0 bases from J, the gap between germline ends came to 8 bases. The germline gives CDR1 MDHEN, CDR2 SYDVKM.

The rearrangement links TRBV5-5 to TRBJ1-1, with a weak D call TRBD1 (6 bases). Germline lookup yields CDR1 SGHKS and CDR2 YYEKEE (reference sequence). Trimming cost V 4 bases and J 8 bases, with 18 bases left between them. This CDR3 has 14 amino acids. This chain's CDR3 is CASSPSWTDSEAFF. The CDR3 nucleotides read TGTGCCAGCAGCCCTTCCTGGACAGACTCCGAAGCTTTCTTT. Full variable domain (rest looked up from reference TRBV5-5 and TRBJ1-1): DAGVTQSPTHLIKTRGQQVTLRCSPISGHKSVSWYQQVLGQGPQFIFQYYEKEERGRGNFPDRFSARQFPNYSSELNVNALLLGDSALYLCASSPSWTDSEAFFGQGTRLTVV.

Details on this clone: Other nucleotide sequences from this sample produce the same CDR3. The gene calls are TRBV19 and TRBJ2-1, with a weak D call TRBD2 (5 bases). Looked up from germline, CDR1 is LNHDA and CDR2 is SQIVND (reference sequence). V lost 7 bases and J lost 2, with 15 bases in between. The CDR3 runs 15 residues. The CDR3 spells CASTPSRGTYNEQFF. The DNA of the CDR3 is TGTGCCAGTACTCCTAGCCGGGGTACCTACAATGAGCAGTTCTTC.

Here the CDR3 DNA reads TGTGCCAGCAGCTATACCAGCCAGTCGGGGGGTTCACCCCTCCACTTT. Its protein product is CASSYTSQSGGSPLHF. This chain uses TRBV9 with TRBJ1-6, with a possible D match to TRBD1 (5 bases). Germline CDR1 and CDR2: SGDLS and YYNGEE. The CDR3 has 16 residues. Trimming stripped 4 bases from V and 9 bases from J, with 20 bases between.

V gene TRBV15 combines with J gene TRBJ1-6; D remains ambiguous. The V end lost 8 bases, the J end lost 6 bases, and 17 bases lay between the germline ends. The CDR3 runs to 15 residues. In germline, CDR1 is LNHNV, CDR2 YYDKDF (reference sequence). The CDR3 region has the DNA TGTGCCACCGGTTCGCGGGGATTTGGTAATTCACCCCTCCACTTT. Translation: CATGSRGFGNSPLHF.

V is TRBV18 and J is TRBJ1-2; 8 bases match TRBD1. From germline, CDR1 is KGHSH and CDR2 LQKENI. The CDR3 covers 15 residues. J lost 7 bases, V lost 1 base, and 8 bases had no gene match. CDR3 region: CASSPLGQGESGYTF. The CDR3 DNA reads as TGTGCCAGCTCACCACTAGGACAGGGTGAAAGTGGCTACACCTTC.

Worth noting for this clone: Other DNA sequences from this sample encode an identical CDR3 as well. The DNA of the CDR3 is TGTGCCAGCAGTTTGACTAAAGCCACAGATACGCAGTATTTT. This translates into CASSLTKATDTQYF. The genes are TRBV27 and TRBJ2-3, with D tentatively TRBD2 (5 bases). The CDR3 extends over 14 amino acids. Germline CDR1 MNHEY, CDR2 SMNVEV (reference sequence). V lost 3 bases and J lost 2, with 9 bases in between.

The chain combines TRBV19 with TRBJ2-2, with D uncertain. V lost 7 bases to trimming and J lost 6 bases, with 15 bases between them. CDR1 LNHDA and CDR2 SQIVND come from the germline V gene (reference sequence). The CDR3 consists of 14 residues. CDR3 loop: CASTPDPSAGELFF. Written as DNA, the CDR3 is TGTGCCAGTACCCCGGACCCCTCGGCCGGGGAGCTGTTTTTT.

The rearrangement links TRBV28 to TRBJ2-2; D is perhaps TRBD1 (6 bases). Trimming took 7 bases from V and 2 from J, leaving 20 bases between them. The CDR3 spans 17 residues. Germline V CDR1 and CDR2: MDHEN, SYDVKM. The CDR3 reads CASNNLVGTKNTGELFF. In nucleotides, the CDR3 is TGTGCCAGCAATAATCTGGTTGGGACAAAAAACACCGGGGAGCTGTTTTTT.

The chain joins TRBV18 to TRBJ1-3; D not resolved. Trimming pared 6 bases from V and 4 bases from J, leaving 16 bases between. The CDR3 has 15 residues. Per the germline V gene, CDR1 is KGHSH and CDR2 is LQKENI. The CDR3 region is CASSPDLLAGNTIYF. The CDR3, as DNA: TGTGCCAGCTCCCCCGACCTCCTCGCAGGAAACACCATATATTTT.

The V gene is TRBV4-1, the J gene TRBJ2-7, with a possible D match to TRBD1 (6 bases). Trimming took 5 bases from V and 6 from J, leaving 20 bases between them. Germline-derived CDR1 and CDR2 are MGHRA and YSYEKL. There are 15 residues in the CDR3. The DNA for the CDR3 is TGCGCCAGCAGCGTCCAACAGGGACCCCAAGGCGAGCAGTACTTC. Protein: CASSVQQGPQGEQYF.

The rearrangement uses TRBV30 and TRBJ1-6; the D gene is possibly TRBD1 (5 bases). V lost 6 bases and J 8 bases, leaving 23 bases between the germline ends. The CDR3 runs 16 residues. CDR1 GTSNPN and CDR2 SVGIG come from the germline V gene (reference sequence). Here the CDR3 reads CACPSGGPTEYSPLHF. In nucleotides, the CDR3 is TGTGCCTGCCCGTCGGGGGGACCGACAGAATATTCACCCCTCCACTTT.

CDR3 residues: CAISESAVQNIQYF. The DNA of the CDR3 is TGTGCCATCAGTGAGTCGGCAGTCCAAAACATTCAGTACTTC. The rearrangement joins TRBV10-3 to TRBJ2-4, with D hard to call. The CDR3 runs 14 residues. V dropped 0 bases and J dropped 5 bases, with 8 bases sitting between them. Germline V CDR1 and CDR2: ENHRY, SYGVKD.

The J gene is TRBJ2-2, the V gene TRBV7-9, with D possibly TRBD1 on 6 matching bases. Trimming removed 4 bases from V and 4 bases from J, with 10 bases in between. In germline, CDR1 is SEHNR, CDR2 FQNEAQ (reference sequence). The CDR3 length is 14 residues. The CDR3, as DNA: TGTGCCAGCAGCTCGGACAGACTCACCGGGGAGCTGTTTTTT. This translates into CASSSDRLTGELFF. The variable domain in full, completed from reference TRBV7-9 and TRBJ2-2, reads DTGVSQNPRHKITKRGQNVTFRCDPISEHNRLYWYRQTLGQGPEFLTYFQNEAQLEKSRLLSDRFSAERPKGSFSTLEIQRTEQGDSAMYLCASSSDRLTGELFFGEGSRLTVL.

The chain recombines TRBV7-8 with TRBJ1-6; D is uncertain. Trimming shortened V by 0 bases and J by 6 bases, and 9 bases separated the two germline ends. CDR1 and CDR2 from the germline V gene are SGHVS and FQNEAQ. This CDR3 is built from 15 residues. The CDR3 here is CASSLAEVRNSPLHF. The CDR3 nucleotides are TGTGCCAGCAGCTTAGCTGAGGTCCGTAATTCACCCCTCCACTTT.

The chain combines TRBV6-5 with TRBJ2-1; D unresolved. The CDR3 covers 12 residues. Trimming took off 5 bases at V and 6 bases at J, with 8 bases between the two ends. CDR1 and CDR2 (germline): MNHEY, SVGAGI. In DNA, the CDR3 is TGTGCCAGCAGTCCGCGGCGCAATGAGCAGTTCTTC. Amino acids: CASSPRRNEQFF.

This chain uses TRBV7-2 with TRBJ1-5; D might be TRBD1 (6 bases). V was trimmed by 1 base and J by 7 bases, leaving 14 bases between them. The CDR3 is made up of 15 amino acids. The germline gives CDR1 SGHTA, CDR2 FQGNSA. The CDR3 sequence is CASSLGSGAGQPQHF. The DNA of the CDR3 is TGTGCCAGCAGCTTAGGATCGGGGGCGGGGCAGCCCCAGCATTTT.

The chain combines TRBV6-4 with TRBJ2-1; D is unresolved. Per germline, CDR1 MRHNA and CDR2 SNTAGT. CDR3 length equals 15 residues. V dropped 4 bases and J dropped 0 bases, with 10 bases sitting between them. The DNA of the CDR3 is TGTGCCAGCAGTGGGAGTCCCAGCTCCTACAATGAGCAGTTCTTC. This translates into CASSGSPSSYNEQFF.

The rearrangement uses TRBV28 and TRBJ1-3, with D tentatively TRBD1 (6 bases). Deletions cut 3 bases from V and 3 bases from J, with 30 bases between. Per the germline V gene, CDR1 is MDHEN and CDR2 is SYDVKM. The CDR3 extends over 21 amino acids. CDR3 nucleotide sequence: TGTGCCAGCAGTTTCCTTTCCATACATCCCGACAGGAGTTTATATGGAAACACCATATATTTT. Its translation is CASSFLSIHPDRSLYGNTIYF.

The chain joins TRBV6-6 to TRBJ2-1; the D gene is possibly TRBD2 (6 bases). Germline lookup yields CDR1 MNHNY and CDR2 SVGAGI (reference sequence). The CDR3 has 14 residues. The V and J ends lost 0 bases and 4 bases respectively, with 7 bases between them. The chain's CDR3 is CASSYSEGYNEQFF. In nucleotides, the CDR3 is TGTGCCAGCAGTTACTCGGAGGGGTACAATGAGCAGTTCTTC.

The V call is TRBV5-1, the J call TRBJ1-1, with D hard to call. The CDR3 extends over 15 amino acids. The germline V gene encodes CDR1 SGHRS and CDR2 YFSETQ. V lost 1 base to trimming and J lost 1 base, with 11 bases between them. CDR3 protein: CASSLSPWQNTEAFF. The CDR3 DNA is TGCGCCAGCAGCTTGAGCCCCTGGCAGAACACTGAAGCTTTCTTT.

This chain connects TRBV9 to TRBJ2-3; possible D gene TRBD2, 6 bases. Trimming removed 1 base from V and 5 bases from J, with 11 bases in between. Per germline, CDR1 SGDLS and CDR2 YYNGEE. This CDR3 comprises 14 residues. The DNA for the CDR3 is TGTGCCAGCAGCGTATCCCTAGCGATAGATACGCAGTATTTT. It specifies CASSVSLAIDTQYF.

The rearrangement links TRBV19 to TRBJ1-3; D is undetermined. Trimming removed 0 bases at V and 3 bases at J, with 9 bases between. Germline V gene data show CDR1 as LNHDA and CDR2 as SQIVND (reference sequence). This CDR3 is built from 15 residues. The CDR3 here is CASSIDPGRGNTIYF. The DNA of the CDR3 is TGTGCCAGTAGTATAGACCCCGGGCGTGGAAACACCATATATTTT. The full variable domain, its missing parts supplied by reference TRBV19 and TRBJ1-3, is DGGITQSPKYLFRKEGQNVTLSCEQNLNHDAMYWYRQDPGQGLRLIYYSQIVNDFQKGDIAEGYSVSREKKESFPLTVTSAQKNPTAFYLCASSIDPGRGNTIYFGEGSWLTVV.